These T cell receptor beta chains were read from a single sample in a study of blood T cell repertoires in COVID-19. Method: immunoSEQ multiplex PCR; TCRdb's copy keeps in-frame clones and lacks some. The sample gives 65,000 to 90,000 clones, around 82% of which show up once; approximately 27% is in the top ten. Sequenced material: peripheral blood. The receptors come from a human donor in a cohort sampled during active COVID-19. Each CDR3 is given with its conserved first and last residue. The D gene is left open where the match is weak. The size field is filled for only some rows; it gives once, few, many or a size class.

TRBJ1-5 | TRBD1 | TRBV5-5 | - | TGTGCCAGCAGCTTGAGGGACAGAAGCAATCAGCCCCAGCATTTT | CASSLRDRSNQPQHF
TRBJ2-5 | - | TRBV10-1 | - | TGCGCCAGCAGTGAGTTGGCGGACCAAGAGACCCAGTACTTC | CASSELADQETQYF
TRBJ2-2 | TRBD2 | TRBV2 | - | TGTGCCAGCAGTGCCCGGCGGCTAGCGGTGACCATTTTACTATATCGTCACGGGGAGCTGTTTTTT | CASSARRLAVTILLYRHGELFF
TRBJ2-2 | TRBD1 | TRBV24-1 | few | TGTGCCACCAGTGATCGGACAGGGTCGAACACCGGGGAGCTGTTTTTT | CATSDRTGSNTGELFF
TRBJ2-3 | - | TRBV5-5 | - | TGTGCCAGCAGCTTTCAAGGTCGTGGAGGGAGCACAGATACGCAGTATTTT | CASSFQGRGGSTDTQYF
TRBJ1-1 | - | TRBV6-5 | - | TGTGCCAGCAGTTACGACCAGGGGATTAGGAACACTGAAGCTTTCTTT | CASSYDQGIRNTEAFF
TRBJ1-5 | TRBD1 | TRBV7-2 | - | TGTGCCAGCAGCTTCCTAGGGGGCGATGGCAATCAGCCCCAGCATTTT | CASSFLGGDGNQPQHF
TRBJ2-2 | TRBD2 | TRBV13 | - | TGTGCCAGCAGCGCGGGGGGGTTGTACACCGGGGAGCTGTTTTTT | CASSAGGLYTGELFF
TRBJ1-1 | - | TRBV5-1 | - | TGCGCCAGCAGTTATGACAGATTGAACACTGAAGCTTTCTTT | CASSYDRLNTEAFF
TRBJ2-6 | TRBD1 | TRBV6-2/TRBV6-3 | - | TGTGCCAGCAGCCCATCCGGACAGGATGGGGCCAACGTCCTGACTTTC | CASSPSGQDGANVLTF
TRBJ1-2 | - | TRBV7-9 | - | TGTGCCAGCAGCTCAGATCGGGAATATGGCTACACCTTC | CASSSDREYGYTF
TRBJ2-3 | - | TRBV28 | - | TGTGCCAGCAGTTTATGGGGGCGAGGAGATACGCAGTATTTT | CASSLWGRGDTQYF
TRBJ1-5 | - | TRBV27 | - | TGTGCCAGCAGTCCCGTAATGGCAGGGATCAATCAGCCCCAGCATTTT | CASSPVMAGINQPQHF
TRBJ1-3 | TRBD1 | TRBV18 | - | TGTGCCAGCTCACACAGAAAGGGGGCCTCTGGAAACACCATATATTTT | CASSHRKGASGNTIYF
TRBJ1-1 | - | TRBV4-3 | - | TGCGCCAGCAGCCAAGATGGACAGCTGAACACTGAAGCTTTCTTT | CASSQDGQLNTEAFF
TRBJ1-1 | - | TRBV6-2/TRBV6-3 | - | TGTGCCAGCAGCCTAAACCCCGGAGGGAGCACTGAAGCTTTCTTT | CASSLNPGGSTEAFF
TRBJ1-3 | TRBD1 | TRBV7-6 | - | TGTGCCAGCAGCTCCGGGACAGTCCTTTACTCTGGAAACACCATATATTTT | CASSSGTVLYSGNTIYF
TRBJ1-1 | - | TRBV11-2 | - | TGTGCCAGCAGCTTAGCGACAGCTTATATGAACACTGAAGCTTTCTTT | CASSLATAYMNTEAFF
TRBJ2-7 | - | TRBV3-1/TRBV3-2 | few | TGTGCCAGCAGCCAACCGGGTCCAGTCTACGAGCAGTACTTC | CASSQPGPVYEQYF
TRBJ1-6 | - | TRBV28 | - | TGTGCCAGCACCAGAAGGGAGGGCGATAATTCACCCCTCCACTTT | CASTRREGDNSPLHF
TRBJ1-5 | TRBD1 | TRBV2 | - | TGTGCCAGCAGAGGGGGACAGGACAATCAGCCCCAGCATTTT | CASRGGQDNQPQHF
TRBJ2-2 | TRBD1 | TRBV24-1 | once | TGTGCCACCAGTGCCCCGGACAGGGAAGGTTCCGGGGAGCTGTTTTTT | CATSAPDREGSGELFF
TRBJ2-2 | - | TRBV18 | few | TGTGCCAGCTCAGAACAAAACACGAACACCGGGGAGCTGTTTTTT | CASSEQNTNTGELFF
TRBJ2-5 | TRBD2 | TRBV6-1 | - | TGTGCCAGCAGTGAAGCAGCGGGGGGGACCAGGACCCAGTACTTC | CASSEAAGGTRTQYF
TRBJ2-6 | TRBD1 | TRBV5-6 | medium-sized | TGTGCCAGCAGCTTTGGGACAGGGGGAACTGGGGCCAACGTCCTGACTTTC | CASSFGTGGTGANVLTF
TRBJ2-1 | - | TRBV6-5 | - | TGTGCCACCTCTGCCCGAGGGTGGGAGCAGTTCTTC | CATSARGWEQFF
TRBJ2-5 | - | TRBV28 | few | TGTGCCAGCAGGACCGGGGAGACCCAGTACTTC | CASRTGETQYF
TRBJ2-4 | TRBD1 | TRBV10-1 | - | TGCGCCAGCAGTGAGTCTAGGGACAGGCCAGAAAACATTCAGTACTTC | CASSESRDRPENIQYF
TRBJ2-2 | TRBD2 | TRBV18 | - | TGTGCCAGCTCACCGGTTACTAGCGGGGTCTCCGGGGAGCTGTTTTTT | CASSPVTSGVSGELFF
TRBJ2-1 | TRBD2 | TRBV7-8 | - | TGTGCCAGCAGCTTAGCCGGGACTAGCGGGGATTACAATGAGCAGTTCTTC | CASSLAGTSGDYNEQFF
TRBJ1-2 | TRBD1 | TRBV18 | medium-sized | TGTGCCAGCTCAAACGCGGGACAGGCCTATGGCTACACCTTC | CASSNAGQAYGYTF
TRBJ1-5 | - | TRBV13 | - | TGTGCCAGCAGCTTAGGCCGAGCCGCAAATCAGCCCCAGCATTTT | CASSLGRAANQPQHF
TRBJ2-3 | - | TRBV5-4 | - | TGTGCCAGCAGCTTGAGGCAGGGAAGCACAGATACGCAGTATTTT | CASSLRQGSTDTQYF
TRBJ2-5 | - | TRBV11-3 | - | TGTGCCAGCAGGCCGACAGGGAGGAAGACCCAGTACTTC | CASRPTGRKTQYF
TRBJ1-1 | TRBD1 | TRBV10-3 | - | TGTGCCATCAGGATGTTTGGACAGGGATCCACTGAAGCTTTCTTT | CAIRMFGQGSTEAFF
TRBJ2-5 | TRBD2 | TRBV27 | - | TGTGCCAGCAGCATCACTAGCGGGGCTCAAGAGACCCAGTACTTC | CASSITSGAQETQYF
TRBJ1-5 | - | TRBV19 | - | TGTGCCAGTAACTTCGGGGTCGGACAGCCCCAGCATTTT | CASNFGVGQPQHF
TRBJ2-3 | TRBD1 | TRBV6-5 | - | TGTGCCAGCAGTCCCGGGACAGGGGATAGAGATACGCAGTATTTT | CASSPGTGDRDTQYF
TRBJ1-5 | - | TRBV12-3/TRBV12-4 | - | TGTGCCAGCAGTTCGGAGAATCAGCCCCAGCATTTT | CASSSENQPQHF
TRBJ1-2 | TRBD1 | TRBV27 | few | TGTGCCAGCAGAAAGAAGGGGGCCCGTAACTATGGCTACACCTTC | CASRKKGARNYGYTF
TRBJ2-3 | - | TRBV21-1 | once | TGTGCCAGCAAAATACTCACCGGGACAGGAAGCACAGATACGCAGTATTTT | CASKILTGTGSTDTQYF
TRBJ2-5 | TRBD1 | TRBV2 | - | TGTGCCAGCAGTGAAGCGCTTCCGGGACAGGGAACCCAGTACTTC | CASSEALPGQGTQYF